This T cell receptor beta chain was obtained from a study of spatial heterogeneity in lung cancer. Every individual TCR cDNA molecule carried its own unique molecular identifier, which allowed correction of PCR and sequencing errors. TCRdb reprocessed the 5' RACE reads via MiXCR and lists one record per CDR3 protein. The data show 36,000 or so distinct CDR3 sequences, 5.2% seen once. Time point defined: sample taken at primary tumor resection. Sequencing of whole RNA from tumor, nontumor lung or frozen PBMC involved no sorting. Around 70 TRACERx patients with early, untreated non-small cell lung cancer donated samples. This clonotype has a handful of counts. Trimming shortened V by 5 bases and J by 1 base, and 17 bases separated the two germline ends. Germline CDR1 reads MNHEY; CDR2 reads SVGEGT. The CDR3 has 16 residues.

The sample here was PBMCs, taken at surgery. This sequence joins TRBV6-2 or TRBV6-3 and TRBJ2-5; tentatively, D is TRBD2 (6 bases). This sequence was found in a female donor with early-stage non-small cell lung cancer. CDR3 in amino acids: CASSKGLSGFQETQYF. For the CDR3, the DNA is TGTGCCAGCAGTAAGGGACTTTCGGGCTTCCAAGAGACCCAGTACTTC.